This TCR beta chain originates from a study of T-cell memory formation after mild COVID-19. The sample holds a few counts of this clonotype. The antigen is not known. The V and J ends lost 5 bases and 4 bases respectively, with 17 bases between them. Germline CDR1 and CDR2: LGHDT and YNNKEL (reference sequence). CDR3 length: 15 residues. Libraries for TCRalpha and TCRbeta carried sample barcodes and unique molecular identifiers via 5'RACE. TCRdb reprocessed the 5' RACE reads with MiXCR, giving one entry per CDR3 protein. Of under 85,000 distinct CDR3 sequences listed, over 11% are singletons. General observations from the study: Memory from before infection featured some responding clones, which suggests cross-reactive memory joined. A second wave expanding day 15 to 37 was CD4+-biased; contracting clones were balanced.

The clonotype originates from an adult woman who had mild COVID-19 (a few samples of this study predate the infection). Cell type and time point are not known. Sequencing was done on a sample of PBMCs or a T cell subset sorted from them (not recorded which). This chain joins TRBV3-1 and TRBJ1-1; weak D call: TRBD1 (6 bases). CDR3 nucleotide sequence: TGTGCCAGCAGCTCCCCGAGGGGGGCGATCACTGAAGCTTTCTTT. Translating gives CASSSPRGAITEAFF. The variable domain in full, with the rest retrieved from reference TRBV3-1 and TRBJ1-1, is DTAVSQTPKYLVTQMGNDKSIKCEQNLGHDTMYWYKQDSKKFLKIMFSYNNKELIINETVPNRFSPKSPDKAHLNLHINSLELGDSAVYFCASSSPRGAITEAFFGQGTRLTVV.